Presented here are 14 T cell receptor beta chains from one specimen sequenced in a study of T-cell memory formation after mild COVID-19. TCRdb reanalysed the 5' RACE reads using MiXCR and keeps one entry per CDR3 protein. This sample carries around 340,000 distinct CDR3 sequences, approximately 14% of them seen once, and the ten largest clones take roughly a fifth. The specimen was PBMCs or a T cell subset sorted from them (not recorded which). These receptor sequences come from a man between 18 and 29 years old who had mild COVID-19 (a few samples of this study predate the infection). Cell type and time point are not known.

The chain combines TRBV6-1 with TRBJ1-5; D gene uncertain. CDR1 MNHNS and CDR2 SASEGT come from the germline V gene. The ends were cut back, 6 bases at V and 0 bases at J, with 6 bases in the middle. The CDR3 spans 13 residues. In nucleotides, the CDR3 is TGTGCCAGCAGGGTTCTTAGCAATCAGCCCCAGCATTTT. Protein product: CASRVLSNQPQHF.

This clonotype was counted between two and nine times. This chain uses TRBV7-2 with TRBJ1-2; the match to TRBD1 covers 7 bases. The CDR3 totals 14 residues. Germline V gene data show CDR1 as SGHTA and CDR2 as FQGNSA. V shed 6 bases and J 8 bases; nucleotides not matched to a gene: 12. The CDR3 coding sequence is TGTGCCAGCAGTCCAAACAGGGGTGTCAGGGGCTACACCTTC. Translating it yields CASSPNRGVRGYTF. Filled out from reference TRBV7-2 and TRBJ1-2, the complete variable domain reads GAGVSQSPSNKVTEKGKDVELRCDPISGHTALYWYRQSLGQGLEFLIYFQGNSAPDKSGLPSDRFSAERTGGSVSTLTIQRTQQEDSAVYLCASSPNRGVRGYTFGSGTRLTVV.

This chain connects TRBV4-1 to TRBJ2-7, with a weak D call TRBD1 (6 bases). V lost 3 bases and J 3 bases, leaving 12 bases between the germline ends. Germline CDR1 and CDR2: MGHRA and YSYEKL. This CDR3 comprises 14 residues. The DNA for the CDR3 is TGCGCCAGCAGCCATAGATCACAGGGCTACGAGCAGTACTTC. The encoded protein is CASSHRSQGYEQYF.

This clonotype occurred a few times. The chain has TRBV5-1 and TRBJ2-7; the D is unclear. The germline V gene has CDR1 SGHRS and CDR2 YFSETQ. This CDR3 region has 14 residues. The V gene lost 0 bases and the J gene lost 1 base, with 8 bases spanning the gap. The CDR3 here is CASSLAARSYEQYF. Here the CDR3 DNA reads TGCGCCAGCAGCTTGGCAGCCAGATCCTACGAGCAGTACTTC. Together with reference TRBV5-1 and TRBJ2-7, the CDR3 gives the full variable domain: KAGVTQTPRYLIKTRGQQVTLSCSPISGHRSVSWYQQTPGQGLQFLFEYFSETQRNKGNFPGRFSGRQFSNSRSEMNVSTLELGDSALYLCASSLAARSYEQYFGPGTRLTVT.

This clonotype has only a few counts. This chain connects TRBV7-2 to TRBJ1-2, with no clear D. Trimming took 1 base from V and 5 from J, leaving 11 bases between them. CDR3 length: 14 amino acids. From germline, CDR1 is SGHTA and CDR2 FQGNSA. The CDR3, as DNA: TGTGCCAGCAGCTTAGGAGGCGGGGAATATGGCTACACCTTC. Residues: CASSLGGGEYGYTF.

The gene calls are TRBV5-5 and TRBJ2-2; 9 nucleotides match TRBD2. The CDR3 is 15 residues long. Germline V gives CDR1 SGHKS, CDR2 YYEKEE (reference sequence). V was clipped by 2 bases and J by 4 bases; unmatched bases: 3. This CDR3 reads CASSFSAGGTGELFF. Here the CDR3 DNA reads TGTGCCAGCAGCTTCTCAGCGGGGGGCACCGGGGAGCTGTTTTTT.

This chain uses TRBV6-5 with TRBJ2-5; D possibly corresponds to TRBD1 (7 bases). Between the trimmed V and J ends, which lost 1 base and 1 base, there was a span of 10 bases. The V gene's germline CDR1 is MNHEY and CDR2 SVGAGI. The CDR3 runs to 15 residues. The CDR3, as DNA: TGTGCCAGCAGTTACTTCCAGGGGGGCCAAGAGACCCAGTACTTC. It yields the protein CASSYFQGGQETQYF.

The rearrangement uses TRBV12-3 or TRBV12-4 and TRBJ2-2; D is unclear. This CDR3 is built from 13 residues. V lost 4 bases to trimming and J lost 2 bases, with 5 bases between them. In DNA, the CDR3 is TGTGCCAGCAGTTGGGTAAACACCGGGGAGCTGTTTTTT. It translates to CASSWVNTGELFF.

The CDR3 DNA reads TGCGCCAGCAGCGGAGGACAGGGAACCTACGAGCAGTACTTC. Its protein is CASSGGQGTYEQYF. The chain employs TRBV5-1 and TRBJ2-7; 8 bases align to TRBD1. V shed 4 bases, J shed 2 bases, and the junction held 5 bases outside the gene matches. Germline-derived CDR1 and CDR2 are SGHRS and YFSETQ. The CDR3 spans 14 residues. Looking up the rest from reference TRBV5-1 and TRBJ2-7 gives the full variable domain: KAGVTQTPRYLIKTRGQQVTLSCSPISGHRSVSWYQQTPGQGLQFLFEYFSETQRNKGNFPGRFSGRQFSNSRSEMNVSTLELGDSALYLCASSGGQGTYEQYFGPGTRLTVT.

V gene TRBV7-8 combines with J gene TRBJ2-3; D may be TRBD2 (5 bases). Germline V gene sequence: CDR1 SGHVS, CDR2 FQNEAQ. CDR3 length: 15 amino acids. The V end lost 1 base, the J end lost 3 bases, and 11 bases lay between the germline ends. The CDR3 DNA reads as TGTGCCAGCAGCTTAGACGGGGTGTGGACAGATACGCAGTATTTT. Protein product: CASSLDGVWTDTQYF.

J is TRBJ1-1 and V is TRBV25-1, with D maybe TRBD1 (5 bases). The V gene lost 2 bases and the J gene lost 0 bases, with 10 bases spanning the gap. The length of the CDR3 is 15 residues. Germline V CDR1 and CDR2: MGHDK, SYGVNS. The CDR3 DNA follows: TGTGCCAGCAGTGAACAGGGAGCGATGAACACTGAAGCTTTCTTT. It yields the protein CASSEQGAMNTEAFF.

This clonotype was counted only a few times. The V gene is TRBV29-1, the J gene TRBJ1-1; D gene unclear. V shed 4 bases and J shed 1 base, with 7 bases lying between them. This CDR3 comprises 12 residues. Germline V gene lookup returns CDR1 SQVTM and CDR2 ANQGSEA. CDR3 amino acids: CSVGGANTEAFF. As DNA, the CDR3 is TGCAGCGTTGGAGGTGCGAACACTGAAGCTTTCTTT.

V gene TRBV6-1 combines with J gene TRBJ2-1; D is unresolved. The V gene's germline CDR1 is MNHNS and CDR2 SASEGT. This CDR3 contains 14 residues. V was shortened by 1 base and J by 1 base, with 5 bases between the two germline ends. CDR3 bases: TGTGCCAGCAGTGAAGGGAATTCCTACAATGAGCAGTTCTTC. Its protein is CASSEGNSYNEQFF.

This clonotype was counted many times. The gene calls are TRBV7-2 and TRBJ1-2; D is perhaps TRBD1 (5 bases). The CDR3 is 13 residues long. Germline V CDR1 and CDR2: SGHTA, FQGNSA. Trimming cost V 0 bases and J 8 bases, with 10 bases left between them. CDR3 in DNA: TGTGCCAGCAGCTTAGCAGGGGAAAGCGGCTACACCTTC. Translating it yields CASSLAGESGYTF.